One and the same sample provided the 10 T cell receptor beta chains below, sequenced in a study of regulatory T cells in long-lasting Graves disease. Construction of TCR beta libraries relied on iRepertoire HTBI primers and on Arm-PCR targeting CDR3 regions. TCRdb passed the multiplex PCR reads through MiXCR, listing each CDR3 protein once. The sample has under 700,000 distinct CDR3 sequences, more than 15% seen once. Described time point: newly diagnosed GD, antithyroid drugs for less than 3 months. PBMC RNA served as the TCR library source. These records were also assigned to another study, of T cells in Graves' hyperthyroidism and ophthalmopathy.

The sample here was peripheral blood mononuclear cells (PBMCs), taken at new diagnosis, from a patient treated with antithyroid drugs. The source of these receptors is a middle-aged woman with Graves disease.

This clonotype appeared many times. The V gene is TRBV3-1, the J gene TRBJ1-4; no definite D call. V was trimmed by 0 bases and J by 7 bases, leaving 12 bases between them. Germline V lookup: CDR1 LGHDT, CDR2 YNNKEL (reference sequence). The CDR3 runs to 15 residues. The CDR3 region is CASSQEAGYGEKLFF. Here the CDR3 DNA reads TGTGCCAGCAGCCAAGAGGCCGGATATGGTGAAAAACTGTTTTTT.

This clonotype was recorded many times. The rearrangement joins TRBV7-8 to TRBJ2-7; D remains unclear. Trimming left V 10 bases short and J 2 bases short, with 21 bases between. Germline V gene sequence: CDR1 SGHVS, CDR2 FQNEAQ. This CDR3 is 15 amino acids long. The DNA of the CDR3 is TGTGCCACCGCGGTCGGCCCCAACCCTACCTACGAGCAGTACTTC. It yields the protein CATAVGPNPTYEQYF.

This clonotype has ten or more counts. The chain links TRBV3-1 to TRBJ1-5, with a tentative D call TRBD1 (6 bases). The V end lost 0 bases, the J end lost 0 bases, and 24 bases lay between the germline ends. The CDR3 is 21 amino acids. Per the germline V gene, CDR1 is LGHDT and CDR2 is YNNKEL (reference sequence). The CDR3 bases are TGTGCCAGCAGCCAAGATTTCGGGGGGCAACCATTCATCTATAGCAATCAGCCCCAGCATTTT. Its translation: CASSQDFGGQPFIYSNQPQHF.

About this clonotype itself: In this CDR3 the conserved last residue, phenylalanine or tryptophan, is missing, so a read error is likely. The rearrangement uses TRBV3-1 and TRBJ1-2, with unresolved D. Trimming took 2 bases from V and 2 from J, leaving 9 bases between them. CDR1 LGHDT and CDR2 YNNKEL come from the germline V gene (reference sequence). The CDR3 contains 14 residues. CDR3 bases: TGTGCCAGCAGCCAATCGACCCCCAACTATGGCTACACCCTC. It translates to CASSQSTPNYGYTL.

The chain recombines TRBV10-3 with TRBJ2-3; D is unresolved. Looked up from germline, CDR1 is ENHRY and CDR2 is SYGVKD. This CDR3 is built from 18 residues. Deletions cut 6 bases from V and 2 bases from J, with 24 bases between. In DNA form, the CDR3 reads TGTGCCATCAGCGAAACAGCATTGGATTCCAAAGTCACAGATACGCAGTATTTT. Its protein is CAISETALDSKVTDTQYF.

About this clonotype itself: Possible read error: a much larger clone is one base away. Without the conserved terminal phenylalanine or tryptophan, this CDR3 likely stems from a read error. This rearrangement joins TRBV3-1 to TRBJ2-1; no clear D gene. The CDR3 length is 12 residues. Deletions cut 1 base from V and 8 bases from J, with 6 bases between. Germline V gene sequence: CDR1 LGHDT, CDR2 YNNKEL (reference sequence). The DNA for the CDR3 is TGTGCCAGCAGCCAAGCGTTCGATGAGCAGTTCTCC. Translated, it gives CASSQAFDEQFS.

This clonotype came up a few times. The CDR3 region has the DNA TGTGCCAGCAGCTTAGGTCGGGACGCTGAAGCTTTCTTT. Encoded protein: CASSLGRDAEAFF. The J gene is TRBJ1-1, the V gene TRBV7-6; D may be TRBD1 (5 bases). The CDR3 has 13 residues. CDR1 is SGHVS, CDR2 FNYEAQ, per germline. V was shortened by 1 base and J by 6 bases, with 9 bases between the two germline ends.

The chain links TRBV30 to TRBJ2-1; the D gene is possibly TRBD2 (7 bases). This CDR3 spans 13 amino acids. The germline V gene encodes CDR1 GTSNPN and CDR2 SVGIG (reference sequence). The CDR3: CSTRWGGANEQFF. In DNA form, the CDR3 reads TGTTCTACACGCTGGGGGGGGGCCAATGAGCAGTTCTTC.

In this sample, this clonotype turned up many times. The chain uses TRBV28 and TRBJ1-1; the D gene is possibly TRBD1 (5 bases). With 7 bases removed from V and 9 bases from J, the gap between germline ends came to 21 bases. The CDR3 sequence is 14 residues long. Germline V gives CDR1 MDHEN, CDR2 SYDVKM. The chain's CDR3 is CASNTGGGIEKAFF. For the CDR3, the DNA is TGTGCCAGCAATACCGGCGGGGGGATCGAGAAAGCTTTCTTT.

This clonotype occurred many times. CDR3 in amino acids: CASSQDPGEQYF. For the CDR3, the DNA is TGTGCCAGCAGCCAAGACCCGGGAGAGCAGTACTTC. The V call is TRBV3-1, the J call TRBJ2-7; TRBD2 is a possible D gene (5 bases). CDR1 LGHDT and CDR2 YNNKEL come from the germline V gene (reference sequence). There are 12 residues in the CDR3. Trimming removed 0 bases at V and 7 bases at J, with 7 bases between.